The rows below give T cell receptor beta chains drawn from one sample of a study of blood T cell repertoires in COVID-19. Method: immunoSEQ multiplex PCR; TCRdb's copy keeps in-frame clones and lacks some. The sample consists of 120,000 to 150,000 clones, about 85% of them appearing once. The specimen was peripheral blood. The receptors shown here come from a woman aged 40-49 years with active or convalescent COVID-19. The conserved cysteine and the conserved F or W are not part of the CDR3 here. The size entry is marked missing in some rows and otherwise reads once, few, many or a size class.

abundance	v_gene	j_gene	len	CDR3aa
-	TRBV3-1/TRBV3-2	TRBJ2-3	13	ASSQSLSPSDTQY
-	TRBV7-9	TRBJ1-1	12	ASRLDSTVTEAF
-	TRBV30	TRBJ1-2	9	AWSYRYGYT
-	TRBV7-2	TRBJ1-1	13	ASSEQGGLNTEAF
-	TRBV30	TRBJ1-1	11	AWSGTGNTEAF
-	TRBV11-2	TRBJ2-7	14	ASSLIFGTGLSEQY
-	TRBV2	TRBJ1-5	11	ASSRGQNQPQH
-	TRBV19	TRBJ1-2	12	ASSTGQGGYGYT
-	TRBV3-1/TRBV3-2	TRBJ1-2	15	ASSLRDRGRESYGYT
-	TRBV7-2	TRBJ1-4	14	ASSLQRVRGNEKLF
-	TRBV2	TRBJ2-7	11	ASRSGQSYEQY
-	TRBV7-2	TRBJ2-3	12	ASQIAGSTDTQY
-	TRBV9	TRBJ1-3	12	ASSVGGGGNTIY
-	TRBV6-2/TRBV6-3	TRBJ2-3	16	ASSSRLAGGIATDTQY
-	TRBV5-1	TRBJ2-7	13	ASSRWTSGFYEQY
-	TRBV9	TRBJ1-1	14	ASSALVRDRDPEAF
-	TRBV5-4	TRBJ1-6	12	ASSLKRTDSPLH
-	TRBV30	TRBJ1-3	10	AWGLGAGTIY
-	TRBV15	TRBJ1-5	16	ATSRDYLRQGRWQPQH
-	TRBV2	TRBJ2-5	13	ASRALAGGQETQY
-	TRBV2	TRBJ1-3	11	ASSGTSGNTIY
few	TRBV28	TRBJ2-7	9	ASSTGYEQY
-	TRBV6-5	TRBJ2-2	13	ASRRDRDRGGELF
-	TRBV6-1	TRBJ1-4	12	ASSEAGGNEKLF
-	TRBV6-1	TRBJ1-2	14	ASSEGRFTGGYGYT
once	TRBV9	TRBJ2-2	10	ASSFRAGELF
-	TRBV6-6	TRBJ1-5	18	ASSPLPGQGVLGGNQPQH
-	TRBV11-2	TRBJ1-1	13	ASSSIRGTNTEAF
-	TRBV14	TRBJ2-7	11	ASSQSQSYEQY
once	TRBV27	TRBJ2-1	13	ASRRGGRGLNEQF
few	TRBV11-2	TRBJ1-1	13	ASSSQQGAGTEAF